These T cell receptor beta chains were read from a single sample in a study of blood T cell repertoires in COVID-19. TCRdb keeps only in-frame clones here, not all; method: immunoSEQ multiplex PCR. The sample includes around 250,000 clones, approximately 86% of them seen just once. Sequencing was done on a sample of peripheral blood. The receptors here all came from a human donor in a cohort sampled during active COVID-19. Each CDR3 is given with its conserved first and last residue. Each record gives: J gene, V gene, D gene, clone size, CDR3 protein, CDR3 DNA. A D gene is named only where the DNA matches it firmly. Clone size, where shown, is once, few, many, or a class for clones that have expanded.

>TRBJ2-7|TRBV6-1|.|.
CASSEFSKDFSSHEQYF
TGTGCCAGCAGTGAGTTTTCAAAGGACTTTAGTTCCCACGAGCAGTACTTC
>TRBJ1-1|TRBV7-2|TRBD1|.
CASRPGQGARTEAFF
TGTGCCAGCAGACCGGGACAGGGGGCGCGAACTGAAGCTTTCTTT
>TRBJ2-7|TRBV7-2|TRBD2|.
CASSSTSGPYEQYF
TGTGCCAGCAGCTCGACTAGCGGTCCCTACGAGCAGTACTTC
>TRBJ2-3|TRBV14|.|.
CASSQDFQDTQYF
TGTGCCAGCAGCCAAGATTTTCAAGATACGCAGTATTTT
>TRBJ2-7|TRBV24-1|TRBD1|.
CATSDSQTGGSYEQYF
TGTGCCACCAGTGATTCCCAGACAGGGGGCTCCTACGAGCAGTACTTC
>TRBJ1-1|TRBV9|.|few
CASSDLPRGAEAFF
TGTGCCAGCAGCGACCTCCCCCGCGGGGCTGAAGCTTTCTTT
>TRBJ2-5|TRBV7-7|TRBD1|.
CASSPIVGGETQYF
TGTGCTAGCAGCCCGATAGTAGGGGGCGAGACCCAGTACTTC
>TRBJ2-2|TRBV7-2|TRBD2|.
CASWQGLAGGTGELFF
TGTGCCAGCTGGCAGGGACTAGCGGGAGGTACCGGGGAGCTGTTTTTT
>TRBJ1-1|TRBV9|.|.
CASSRQVVNTEAFF
TGTGCCAGCAGCCGACAAGTAGTGAACACTGAAGCTTTCTTT
>TRBJ1-4|TRBV27|.|.
CASSLGQGYEKLFF
TGTGCCAGCAGTTTAGGGCAGGGCTATGAAAAACTGTTTTTT
>TRBJ2-7|TRBV30|TRBD1|.
CAWGTGTGPYEQYF
TGTGCCTGGGGGACCGGGACAGGGCCCTACGAGCAGTACTTC
>TRBJ1-1|TRBV30|.|few
CAWSDRVNTEAFF
TGTGCCTGGAGTGACAGGGTGAACACTGAAGCTTTCTTT
>TRBJ1-2|TRBV30|.|.
CAWIPQYSYTF
TGTGCCTGGATCCCCCAGTACAGCTACACCTTC
>TRBJ2-1|TRBV2|.|few
CASSEDRAPYNEQFF
TGTGCCAGCAGTGAAGACAGGGCCCCCTACAATGAGCAGTTCTTC
>TRBJ2-5|TRBV5-6|TRBD2|.
CASSFAGGPETQYF
TGTGCCAGCAGCTTCGCGGGAGGGCCAGAGACCCAGTACTTC
>TRBJ1-5|TRBV4-1|TRBD1|.
CASSQSYRGLNQPQHF
TGCGCCAGCAGCCAATCGTACAGGGGGCTCAATCAGCCCCAGCATTTT
>TRBJ2-7|TRBV10-3|.|.
CAISSTSLGNEQYF
TGTGCCATCAGCTCGACTAGTCTCGGCAACGAGCAGTACTTC
>TRBJ1-2|TRBV9|TRBD1|.
CASSVEDRVWGGYTF
TGTGCCAGCAGCGTGGAGGACAGGGTTTGGGGTGGCTACACCTTC
>TRBJ2-2|TRBV29-1|TRBD1|.
CSVRTGAWDTGELFF
TGCAGCGTCAGGACAGGGGCTTGGGACACCGGGGAGCTGTTTTTT
>TRBJ2-2|TRBV3-1/TRBV3-2|TRBD2|.
CASSQGGTSGTGELFF
TGTGCCAGCAGCCAAGGTGGGACTAGCGGAACCGGGGAGCTGTTTTTT
>TRBJ2-7|TRBV6-6|.|.
CASSYSGGTYYEQYF
TGTGCCAGCAGTTACTCGGGAGGGACATACTACGAGCAGTACTTC
>TRBJ2-5|TRBV30|TRBD2|.
CAWNPPGLGETQYF
TGTGCCTGGAATCCCCCGGGACTAGGGGAGACCCAGTACTTC
>TRBJ1-1|TRBV5-8|TRBD1|.
CASSKGQGANTEAFF
TGTGCCAGCAGCAAAGGACAGGGGGCTAACACTGAAGCTTTCTTT
>TRBJ1-5|TRBV6-5|.|.
CASRRPRENQPQHF
TGTGCCAGCAGGAGGCCGAGGGAGAATCAGCCCCAGCATTTT
>TRBJ1-5|TRBV4-3|.|.
CASSQEVVGNQPQHF
TGCGCCAGCAGCCAAGAAGTGGTAGGCAATCAGCCCCAGCATTTT
>TRBJ2-7|TRBV12-3/TRBV12-4|TRBD1|.
CASSPDRVQQYF
TGTGCCAGCAGCCCTGACAGGGTCCAACAGTACTTC
>TRBJ1-1|TRBV18|.|.
CASSPATGNTEAFF
TGTGCCAGCTCACCTGCGACAGGGAACACTGAAGCTTTCTTT
>TRBJ2-1|TRBV24-1|.|.
CATSDFLRDEQFF
TGTGCCACCAGTGATTTCCTTCGGGATGAGCAGTTCTTC
>TRBJ2-5|TRBV2|TRBD1|.
CASSRDRGGWETQYF
TGTGCCAGCAGCAGGGACAGGGGAGGTTGGGAGACCCAGTACTTC
>TRBJ2-1|TRBV20-1|.|.
CSASRLDLRNEQFF
TGCAGTGCTAGTAGACTAGATCTACGCAATGAGCAGTTCTTC
>TRBJ1-1|TRBV6-5|.|.
CASSFDRRTEAFF
TGTGCCAGCAGTTTCGACAGGCGCACTGAAGCTTTCTTT
>TRBJ1-2|TRBV6-2/TRBV6-3|.|.
CASSYGGNYGYTF
TGTGCCAGCAGTTACGGTGGCAACTATGGCTACACCTTC
>TRBJ2-1|TRBV4-3|TRBD2|few
CASSQLRLAPYNEQFF
TGCGCCAGCAGCCAATTACGACTAGCGCCCTACAATGAGCAGTTCTTC
>TRBJ2-1|TRBV7-3|.|.
CASSSRRAGNNEQFF
TGTGCCAGCAGCTCGAGGAGGGCCGGAAACAATGAGCAGTTCTTC
>TRBJ1-1|TRBV6-5|TRBD1|.
CASSYSTGVDTEAFF
TGTGCCAGCAGTTACTCGACAGGGGTGGACACTGAAGCTTTCTTT
>TRBJ2-1|TRBV10-1|.|many
CASSRGGIAGKNEQFF
TGCGCCAGCAGTCGCGGCGGGATCGCAGGTAAGAATGAGCAGTTCTTC
>TRBJ1-2|TRBV6-5|TRBD1|.
CASGLQGVGYGYTF
TGTGCCAGCGGATTACAGGGGGTGGGCTATGGCTACACCTTC
>TRBJ2-7|TRBV9|TRBD2|.
CASSVRPSGKDEQYF
TGTGCCAGCAGCGTTCGGCCTAGCGGGAAAGACGAGCAGTACTTC
>TRBJ1-2|TRBV3-1/TRBV3-2|.|.
CASSQDDTYGYTF
TGTGCCAGCAGCCAAGATGACACCTATGGCTACACCTTC
>TRBJ1-1|TRBV19|.|.
CASSIDREVTEAFF
TGTGCCAGTAGTATAGACAGGGAAGTAACTGAAGCTTTCTTT